This T cell receptor (beta chain) was found in a study of beta chain features in type 1 diabetes (dated by TCRdb to between 2017 and 2018). Context from the whole study: Mean age, gender distribution, total cell number and subset yield did not differ between patients and healthy donors. Naive and central memory subsets were obtained from all 30 or so donors, but regulatory and stem cell-like memory subsets were isolated from only 8 patients and roughly eight healthy donors. In the study, recently diagnosed type 1 diabetes patients and matched healthy donors were compared on the TCRB repertoires of their sorted circulating CD4+ T cell subsets. A total of about 100,000,000 sorted cells were examined across all samples, and RNA yield correlated strongly with the number of cells per subset. General findings and caveats noted by the study authors: Fewer insertions and more nucleotide deletions at VDJ recombination sites were observed in patients with type 1 diabetes, implying thymic rearrangement abnormalities. The naive, central memory and regulatory TCRB repertoires appeared to resemble one another more closely among patients than among healthy donors. Type 1 diabetes patients showed a moderate but significant shortening of TCRB CDR3 length in all four CD4+ subsets. Because cDNA was sequenced instead of genomic DNA, highly expressing activated cells could be over-represented, though the groups showed no difference in activation or CD3 levels. Because the HLA sub-analyses included only small numbers of individuals, any influence of HLA type on TCRB rearrangement was left unresolved. Shorter templates might have been favored by PCR, but patient and control samples were amplified and corrected together, so both groups would have been affected equally by any skew.

This clone was counted between two and nine times. Its antigen is unknown. No much larger clonotype is one base removed from it; base qualities were not supplied. Each donor gave one peripheral blood draw, approximately 110 mL on average, collected into heparinised tubes. A BD FACSAria II and a panel including CD45RO, CCR7, CD25, CD127, CD95 and CD27 were used to sort naive, central memory, regulatory and stem cell-like memory CD4+ T cells. All sorted populations exceeded 95% purity. Right away, PBMCs were isolated by Lymphoprep density gradient centrifugation and were stained directly, with no culture step. So that batch effects would be minimized, each experiment stained and sorted samples in pairs, pairing one healthy donor with one patient. From the germline V gene (reference sequence), CDR1 is MNHNY and CDR2 is SVGAGI. From its cysteine to its phenylalanine, the CDR3 spans 15 amino acids. Just the 45-base CDR3 DNA is kept, in frame starting at base 1. V trim: 5 bases; J trim: 1 base; unmatched bases: 5.

All of the isolated RNA was reverse transcribed with the High Capacity cDNA Reverse Transcription Kit, so expressed TCRB transcripts were sequenced. Naive, central memory and regulatory T cell samples underwent deep immunoSEQ sequencing, averaging roughly 3.3 million total reads per sample. After sorted cells were lysed in RLT buffer, RNA was extracted with DNase-treated RNeasy Micro or Mini kits, with the choice depending on cell number. To prevent cross-contamination, each cell subset was processed individually, whereas patient and healthy donor samples were processed jointly. Using the immunoSEQ multiplex PCR, TCRB sequences were amplified from cDNA into 87-bp fragments spanning the CDR3 region. Amplicons were sequenced on the Illumina HiSeq platform. As for how the authors treated the data: PCR bias was computationally corrected using synthetic template baselines, reads within Hamming distance 2 were collapsed, and singletons that could not be merged were discarded. By aligning reads against IMGT, V, D and J genes, CDR3 length, and insertions or deletions at six rearrangement sites were assigned. Within each subset, clonotype counts were normalized to the number of sorted cells before true diversity and Gini coefficients were calculated with the tcR R package. The overlap coefficient, calculated on TCRB nucleotide sequences, was used to quantify repertoire sharing. Held by TCRdb, this immuneACCESS table contains in-frame sequences only and omits some clones. Under half of the omission traces to an unresolved V gene where checked; the cause of the rest is unknown. The DNA was the basis for D and trimming; V, J and clone size are from that table. The sample table records about 150,000 clones; roughly 9.1% of these occur just once. The ten largest clones represent under 2.5% of the sample.

The sequence derives from a woman aged 18-30 years in good health. The chain was built from TRBV6-6 and TRBJ1-1, with 9 bases aligning to TRBD1. Sequenced input: central memory CD4+ T cells from blood. The CDR3 corresponds to CASSLGQGSNTEAFF. The DNA is TGTGCCAGCAGTCTAGGACAGGGGTCGAACACTGAAGCTTTCTTT.